Sequencing of this T cell receptor beta chain was carried out in a study of CD8 T cells in ankylosing spondylitis. Findings of the study overall: A motif in TCR beta, a set of several highly homologous variants, appeared characteristic of ankylosing spondylitis blood. Disease-linked clones were reportedly significantly enriched in matched ankylosing spondylitis synovial fluid. Disease-linked clones had a CD8+ phenotype and relatively low frequency in peripheral blood.

Researchers built TCR beta libraries using quantitative 5'-RACE with molecular barcodes. TCRdb redid the calling of the 5' RACE reads with MiXCR, one entry per CDR3 protein. Among about 210,000 distinct CDR3 sequences listed, 8% to 10% were seen once. The ends lost 5 bases at V and 1 base at J; junction bases unmatched: 6. The length of the CDR3 is 14 residues. Germline V gene data show CDR1 as DFQATT and CDR2 as SNEGSKA (reference sequence). This clonotype has ten or more counts. What it binds is not known. The sequence was obtained from a female donor with ankylosing spondylitis or in good health (not recorded which). The material sequenced was blood, either unsorted or a sorted T cell fraction (not recorded which). This rearrangement joins TRBV20-1 to TRBJ2-3, with 7 bases aligning to TRBD2. The CDR3 DNA is TGCAGTGCTCGCGGGGGATATCGCACAGATACGCAGTATTTT. Residues: CSARGGYRTDTQYF.